Following are 20 T cell receptor beta chains from one sample sequenced in a study of PD-1 blockade in mismatch repair-deficient tumors. Using immunoSEQ multiplex PCR, the repertoire was profiled, and TCRdb retains in-frame clones only, with some absent. This repertoire shows about 120,000 clones, around 86% found once; its top ten account for roughly 14%. Here the sequenced sample was peripheral blood, taken 44 weeks after starting pembrolizumab. These TCRs come from an adult with mismatch repair-deficient cancer.

This rearrangement joins TRBV19 to TRBJ2-7; tentatively, D is TRBD1 or TRBD2 (6 bases each). Germline V gene data show CDR1 as LNHDA and CDR2 as SQIVND (reference sequence). CDR3 length: 14 residues. The germline V and J ends were trimmed by 5 bases and 5 bases, with 16 bases remaining between them. The CDR3 loop reads CASSPRGGIDEQYF. As DNA, the CDR3 is TGTGCCAGTAGTCCACGAGGGGGGATCGACGAGCAGTACTTC.

The chain uses TRBV14 and TRBJ1-2; TRBD1 matches 9 bases. V trimming: 8 bases; J trimming: 4 bases; junction bases outside the gene matches: 5. Per germline, CDR1 SGHDN and CDR2 FVKESK. The CDR3 has 13 residues. The CDR3 DNA reads as TGTGCCAGCGGCACAGGGGGCTCCTATGGCTACACCTTC. As protein: CASGTGGSYGYTF. Full variable domain (remainder filled in from reference TRBV14 and TRBJ1-2): EAGVTQFPSHSVIEKGQTVTLRCDPISGHDNLYWYRRVMGKEIKFLLHFVKESKQDESGMPNNRFLAERTGGTYSTLKVQPAELEDSGVYFCASGTGGSYGYTFGSGTRLTVV.

V gene TRBV5-6 combines with J gene TRBJ2-1; unclear D gene. The CDR3 is made up of 15 amino acids. CDR1 and CDR2 from the germline V gene are SGHDT and YYEEEE. The V and J ends lost 4 bases and 1 base respectively, with 12 bases between them. The CDR3 protein is CASSPGYGSYNEQFF. CDR3 in DNA: TGTGCCAGCAGCCCCGGCTATGGATCCTACAATGAGCAGTTCTTC. Full variable domain (outside the CDR3, taken from reference TRBV5-6 and TRBJ2-1): DAGVTQSPTHLIKTRGQQVTLRCSPKSGHDTVSWYQQALGQGPQFIFQYYEEEERQRGNFPDRFSGHQFPNYSSELNVNALLLGDSALYLCASSPGYGSYNEQFFGPGTRLTVL.

The chain is built from TRBV5-6 and TRBJ1-2, with 8 bases lining up with TRBD1. Trimming cost V 3 bases and J 0 bases; bases outside gene matches: 4. Germline CDR1 is SGHDT and CDR2 is YYEEEE. This CDR3 has 15 amino acids. The CDR3 coding sequence is TGTGCCAGCAGCTGGGGACAGGAAGCTAACTATGGCTACACCTTC. Amino acids: CASSWGQEANYGYTF.

The chain recombines TRBV6-1 with TRBJ2-7, with 9 positions matching TRBD1. This CDR3 comprises 13 residues. Germline-derived CDR1 and CDR2 are MNHNS and SASEGT. V lost 8 bases and J lost 3; bases outside the gene matches: 5. The CDR3, as DNA: TGTGCCAGCGTAGGACAGGGGATCTACGAGCAGTACTTC. Translation: CASVGQGIYEQYF.

This clone turned up a few times. The V and J genes are TRBV7-9 and TRBJ2-5; 12 nucleotides align to TRBD2. V was pared by 6 bases and J by 5 bases, with 7 bases of the junction left unmatched. The germline gives CDR1 SEHNR, CDR2 FQNEAQ (reference sequence). The CDR3 has 15 amino acids. The CDR3 coding sequence is TGTGCCAGCAGTTCACTAGCGGGAGGAGGGGAGACCCAGTACTTC. Protein product: CASSSLAGGGETQYF.

The J gene is TRBJ1-5, the V gene TRBV29-1; 12 nucleotides line up with TRBD1. There are 13 residues in the CDR3. The V and J ends lost 6 bases and 7 bases, in that order; junction bases with no gene match: 4. Germline lookup yields CDR1 SQVTM and CDR2 ANQGSEA. CDR3 coding DNA: TGCAGCGTGGGGACAGGGGGCCAGCAGCCCCAGCATTTT. Amino acid sequence: CSVGTGGQQPQHF.

The rearrangement joins TRBV11-2 to TRBJ2-7, with D possibly being TRBD2 (7 bases). Looked up from germline, CDR1 is SGHAT and CDR2 is FQNNGV. Trimming left V 0 bases short and J 4 bases short, with 10 bases between. The CDR3 length is 14 residues. As DNA, the CDR3 is TGTGCCAGCAGCTTAGAGGGGGGGCCATACGAGCAGTACTTC. It translates to CASSLEGGPYEQYF.

The gene calls are TRBV4-2 and TRBJ1-2, with a tentative D call TRBD1 (5 bases). CDR1 is LGHNA and CDR2 is YNFKEQ in the germline V gene. The CDR3 has 14 residues. V lost 4 bases to trimming and J lost 1 base, with 10 bases between them. As DNA, the CDR3 is TGTGCCAGCAGCCTGGGGGGGGATAACTATGGCTACACCTTC. Translation: CASSLGGDNYGYTF.

J is TRBJ2-5 and V is TRBV29-1; D may match TRBD1 or TRBD2 (6 bases each). This CDR3 region has 13 residues. CDR1 and CDR2 (germline): SQVTM, ANQGSEA. Trimming cost V 3 bases and J 6 bases, with 14 bases left between them. The CDR3 region has the DNA TGCAGCGTTGAGACGGGGGCGGGGAAGACCCAGTACTTC. The encoded protein is CSVETGAGKTQYF.

The chain uses TRBV11-2 and TRBJ2-1, with TRBD2 identical over 11 bases. Looked up from germline, CDR1 is SGHAT and CDR2 is FQNNGV. The trim removed 5 bases at V and 4 bases at J, leaving 7 bases unmatched. The CDR3 consists of 16 residues. This CDR3 reads CASSPVSGRVYNEQFF. The CDR3 DNA sequence: TGTGCCAGCAGCCCCGTTAGCGGGAGGGTGTACAATGAGCAGTTCTTC.

The rearrangement joins TRBV4-3 to TRBJ2-5; 9 positions agree with TRBD2. The CDR3 length is 16 residues. CDR1 LGHNA and CDR2 YSLEER come from the germline V gene. The V segment lost 4 bases and the J segment 5 bases; nucleotides outside the gene matches: 11. DNA for the CDR3: TGCGCCAGCAGCCCGCGACTAGCGGAGGTGGGGGAGACCCAGTACTTC. It translates to CASSPRLAEVGETQYF.

The chain has TRBV25-1 and TRBJ2-2, with TRBD1 as a possible D gene (6 bases). Germline V gene data show CDR1 as MGHDK and CDR2 as SYGVNS. There are 15 residues in the CDR3. V was clipped by 1 base and J by 3 bases, with 9 bases between them. The CDR3 DNA sequence: TGTGCCAGCAGTGAATGGGCAGGGGACACCGGGGAGCTGTTTTTT. This gives the protein CASSEWAGDTGELFF.

The chain has TRBV11-2 and TRBJ1-1; D gene ambiguous. The CDR3 extends over 13 amino acids. Trimming stripped 2 bases from V and 1 base from J, with 5 bases between. Germline V CDR1 and CDR2: SGHAT, FQNNGV. In DNA, the CDR3 is TGTGCCAGCAGCTTACGACCGAACACTGAAGCTTTCTTT. It is translated as CASSLRPNTEAFF.

This clone has a handful of counts. The chain combines TRBV10-3 with TRBJ1-2, with a possible D match to TRBD1 (5 bases). The germline V and J ends were trimmed by 1 base and 4 bases, with 10 bases remaining between them. This CDR3 has 14 amino acids. Germline V gene lookup returns CDR1 ENHRY and CDR2 SYGVKD. The CDR3 region has the DNA TGTGCCATCAGTGAGTTGGGACGGGCCTATGGCTACACCTTC. This gives the protein CAISELGRAYGYTF.

This chain connects TRBV5-1 to TRBJ1-2, with 7 positions matching TRBD1. From germline, CDR1 is SGHRS and CDR2 YFSETQ. The CDR3 extends over 15 amino acids. V shed 5 bases, J shed 3 bases, and the junction held 10 bases outside the gene matches. As DNA, the CDR3 is TGCGCCAGCAGGTCGCCCGGACAGGACTACTATGGCTACACCTTC. This sequence encodes CASRSPGQDYYGYTF.

The chain employs TRBV4-3 and TRBJ2-7; 10 positions agree with TRBD1. CDR3 length equals 17 residues. Per germline, CDR1 LGHNA and CDR2 YSLEER. V lost 0 bases and J lost 2; bases outside the gene matches: 7. In DNA form, the CDR3 reads TGCGCCAGCAGCCAAGATCAGTCCGGACAGGGGGCCTACGAGCAGTACTTC. Its protein is CASSQDQSGQGAYEQYF.

This clone appeared a single time. This sequence joins TRBV7-3 and TRBJ2-1; tentative D call: TRBD2 (5 bases). Germline CDR1 and CDR2: SGHTA and FQGTGA. The CDR3 is 15 amino acids. Trimming took off 3 bases at V and 0 bases at J, with 9 bases between the two ends. The CDR3, as DNA: TGTGCCAGCAGCTTGGAGGTTAGCTCCTACAATGAGCAGTTCTTC. This translates into CASSLEVSSYNEQFF.

This clone was seen many times. The DNA for the CDR3 is TGTGCCAGCAGCCAAGGGCTCCAACTGTACGAGCAGTACTTC. As protein: CASSQGLQLYEQYF. V gene TRBV4-2 combines with J gene TRBJ2-7, with D uncertain. CDR1 and CDR2 (germline): LGHNA, YNFKEQ. The CDR3 covers 14 residues. Trimming took 1 base from V and 4 from J, leaving 11 bases between them.

The rearrangement joins TRBV7-9 to TRBJ2-2; a possible D gene is TRBD1 (5 bases). Deletions cut 3 bases from V and 1 base from J, with 9 bases between. In germline, CDR1 is SEHNR, CDR2 FQNEAQ (reference sequence). The CDR3 has 15 amino acids. The CDR3 protein is CASSFRQGNTGELFF. DNA for the CDR3: TGTGCCAGCAGCTTTAGGCAGGGGAACACCGGGGAGCTGTTTTTT.